This T cell receptor beta chain was obtained from a study of cytotoxic CD8 clonotypes in ibrutinib-treated CLL. The sequencing depth, 1 in 200,000 to 1 in 1 million T cells, was the target. TCRdb's copy holds only in-frame clones and misses some; the assay was immunoSEQ multiplex PCR. Among some 290,000 clones listed, about 80% were seen once. This CDR3 is 14 amino acids long. Between the trimmed V and J ends, which lost 4 bases and 3 bases, there was a span of 13 bases. Germline V gives CDR1 LGHNA, CDR2 YSLEER. With regard to this clone: The target antigen is unknown.

Study conclusions and caveats: Relative to age-matched healthy donors, clonality at baseline was higher, and it tracked circulating CD8+ T-cell counts. Stable or contracted on treatment, public clonotypes were also uncommon.

This rearrangement joins TRBV4-3 to TRBJ2-7, with D possibly being TRBD2 (5 bases). This clonotype originated in a human donor with chronic lymphocytic leukemia. The sequenced sample was PBMCs, obtained before ibrutinib treatment. Here the CDR3 reads CASSPVGLGYEQYF. The DNA of the CDR3 is TGCGCCAGCAGCCCTGTCGGACTTGGCTACGAGCAGTACTTC.